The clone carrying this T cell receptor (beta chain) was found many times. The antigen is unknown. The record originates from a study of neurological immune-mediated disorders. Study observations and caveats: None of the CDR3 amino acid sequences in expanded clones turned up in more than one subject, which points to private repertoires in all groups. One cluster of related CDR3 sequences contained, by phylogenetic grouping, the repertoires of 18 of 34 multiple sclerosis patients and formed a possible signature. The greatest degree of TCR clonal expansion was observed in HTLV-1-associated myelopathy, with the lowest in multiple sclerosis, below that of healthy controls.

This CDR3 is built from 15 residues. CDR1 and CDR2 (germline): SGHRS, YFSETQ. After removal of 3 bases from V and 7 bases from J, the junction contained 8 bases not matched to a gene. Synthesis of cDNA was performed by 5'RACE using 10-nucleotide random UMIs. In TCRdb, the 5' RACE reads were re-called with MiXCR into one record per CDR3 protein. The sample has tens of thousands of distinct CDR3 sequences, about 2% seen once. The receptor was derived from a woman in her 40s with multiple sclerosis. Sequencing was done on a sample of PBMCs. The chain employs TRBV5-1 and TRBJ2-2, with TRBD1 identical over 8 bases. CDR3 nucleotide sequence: TGCGCCAGCAGCTCCGGACAGGGAAGGGTCGGGGAGCTGTTTTTT. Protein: CASSSGQGRVGELFF.